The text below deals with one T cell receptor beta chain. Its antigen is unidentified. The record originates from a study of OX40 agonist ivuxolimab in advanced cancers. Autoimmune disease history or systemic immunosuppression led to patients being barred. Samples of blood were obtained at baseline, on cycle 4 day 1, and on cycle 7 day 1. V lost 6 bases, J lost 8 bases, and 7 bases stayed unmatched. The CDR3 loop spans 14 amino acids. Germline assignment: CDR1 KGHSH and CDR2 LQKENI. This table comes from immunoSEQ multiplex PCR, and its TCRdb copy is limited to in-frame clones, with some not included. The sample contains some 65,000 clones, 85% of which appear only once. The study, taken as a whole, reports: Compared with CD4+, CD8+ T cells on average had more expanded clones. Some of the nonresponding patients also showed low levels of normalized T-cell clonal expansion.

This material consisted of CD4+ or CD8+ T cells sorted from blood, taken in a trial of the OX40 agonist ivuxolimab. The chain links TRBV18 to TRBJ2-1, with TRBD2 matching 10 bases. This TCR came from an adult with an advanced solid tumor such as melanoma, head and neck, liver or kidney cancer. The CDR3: CASSNLAGEYEQFF. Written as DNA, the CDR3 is TGTGCCAGCTCTAACCTAGCGGGGGAATATGAGCAGTTCTTC.